This TCR beta chain was recovered during a study of blood T cells in healthy people across ages. The CDR3 is 13 amino acids. Per germline, CDR1 SEHNR and CDR2 FQNEAQ (reference sequence). Trimming removed 1 base from V and 9 bases from J, with 10 bases in between. A J-beta primer mix and a sample-barcoded 5' primer were used in a second PCR of roughly 6 to 11 cycles. A tag from a template-switch adaptor with 12 random nucleotides marked each cDNA molecule. TCRdb re-called the 5' RACE reads with MiXCR, one entry per CDR3 protein. The sample contains 750,000 to 850,000 distinct CDR3 sequences, 20% to 25% of which appear only once. No fewer than 5.5 micrograms of total RNA were isolated from every sample. As regards this clonotype: What it recognizes is unknown.

Study-wide results and caveats: Fewer expanded clones and more diversity marked long-lived versus aged donors.

The same data also contributed to another study, on T cells of mothers and their children.

The chain employs TRBV7-9 and TRBJ2-1; D gene uncertain. This TCR was sampled from a boy younger than 18 in good health. The sample taken for sequencing was blood. CDR3 loop: CASSLDYLSEQFF. As DNA, the CDR3 is TGTGCCAGCAGCTTAGACTACCTCAGTGAGCAGTTCTTC. Variable domain in full (rest from reference TRBV7-9 and TRBJ2-1): DTGVSQNPRHKITKRGQNVTFRCDPISEHNRLYWYRQTLGQGPEFLTYFQNEAQLEKSRLLSDRFSAERPKGSFSTLEIQRTEQGDSAMYLCASSLDYLSEQFFGPGTRLTVL.